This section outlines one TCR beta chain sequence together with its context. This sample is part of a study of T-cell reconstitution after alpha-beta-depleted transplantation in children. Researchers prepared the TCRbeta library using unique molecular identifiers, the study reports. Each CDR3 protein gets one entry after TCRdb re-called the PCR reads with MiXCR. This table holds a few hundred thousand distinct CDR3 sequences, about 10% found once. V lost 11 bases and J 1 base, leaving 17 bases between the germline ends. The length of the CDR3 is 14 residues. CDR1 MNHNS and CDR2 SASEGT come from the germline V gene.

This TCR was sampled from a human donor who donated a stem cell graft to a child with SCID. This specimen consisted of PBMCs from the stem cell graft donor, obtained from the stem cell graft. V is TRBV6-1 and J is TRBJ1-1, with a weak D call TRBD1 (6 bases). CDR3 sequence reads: CAPRGVSGNTEAFF. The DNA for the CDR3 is TGTGCCCCCAGGGGAGTATCCGGGAACACTGAAGCTTTCTTT.